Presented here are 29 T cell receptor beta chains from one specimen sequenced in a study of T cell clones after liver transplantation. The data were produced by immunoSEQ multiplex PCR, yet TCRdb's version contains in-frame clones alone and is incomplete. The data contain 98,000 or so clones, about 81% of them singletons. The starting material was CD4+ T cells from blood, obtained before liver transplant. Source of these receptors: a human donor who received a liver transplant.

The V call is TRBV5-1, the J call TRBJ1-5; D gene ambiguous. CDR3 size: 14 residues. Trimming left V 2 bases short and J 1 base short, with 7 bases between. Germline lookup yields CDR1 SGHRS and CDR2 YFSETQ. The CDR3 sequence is CASSFEGSNQPQHF. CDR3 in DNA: TGCGCCAGCAGCTTTGAAGGGAGCAATCAGCCCCAGCATTTT.

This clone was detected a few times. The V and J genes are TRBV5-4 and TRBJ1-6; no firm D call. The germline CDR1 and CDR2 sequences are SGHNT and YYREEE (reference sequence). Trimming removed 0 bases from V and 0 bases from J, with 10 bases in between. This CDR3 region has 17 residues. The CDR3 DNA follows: TGTGCCAGCAGCTTGGGAGGAGTGAGCTCCTATAATTCACCCCTCCACTTT. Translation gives CASSLGGVSSYNSPLHF.

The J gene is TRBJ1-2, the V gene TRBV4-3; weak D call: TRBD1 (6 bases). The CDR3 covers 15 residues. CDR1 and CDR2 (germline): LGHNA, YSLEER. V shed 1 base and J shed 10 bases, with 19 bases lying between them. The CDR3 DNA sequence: TGCGCCAGCAGCCAAGGAATACAGGGAATGTTTTTCTACACCTTC. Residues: CASSQGIQGMFFYTF.

CDR3 protein: CASSSSGTEAFF. CDR3 DNA sequence: TGTGCCAGCAGTTCTAGCGGTACTGAAGCTTTCTTT. The V gene is TRBV6-6, the J gene TRBJ1-1; no clear D. Deletions cut 4 bases from V and 5 bases from J, with 8 bases between. The CDR3 spans 12 residues. Germline V gene data show CDR1 as MNHNY and CDR2 as SVGAGI (reference sequence).

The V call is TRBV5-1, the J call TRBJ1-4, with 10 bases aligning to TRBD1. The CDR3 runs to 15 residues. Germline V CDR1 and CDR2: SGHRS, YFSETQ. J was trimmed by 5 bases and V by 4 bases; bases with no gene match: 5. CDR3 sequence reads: CASSLRTGGNEKLFF. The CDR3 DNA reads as TGCGCCAGCAGCCTACGGACAGGGGGAAATGAAAAACTGTTTTTT. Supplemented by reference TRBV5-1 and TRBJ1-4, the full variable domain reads KAGVTQTPRYLIKTRGQQVTLSCSPISGHRSVSWYQQTPGQGLQFLFEYFSETQRNKGNFPGRFSGRQFSNSRSEMNVSTLELGDSALYLCASSLRTGGNEKLFFGSGTQLSVL.

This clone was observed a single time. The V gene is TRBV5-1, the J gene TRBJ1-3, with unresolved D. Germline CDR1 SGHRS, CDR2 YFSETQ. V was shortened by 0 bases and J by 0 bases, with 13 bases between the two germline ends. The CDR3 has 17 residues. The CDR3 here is CASSLGAHISSGNTIYF. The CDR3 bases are TGCGCCAGCAGCTTGGGTGCACACATCAGCTCTGGAAACACCATATATTTT.

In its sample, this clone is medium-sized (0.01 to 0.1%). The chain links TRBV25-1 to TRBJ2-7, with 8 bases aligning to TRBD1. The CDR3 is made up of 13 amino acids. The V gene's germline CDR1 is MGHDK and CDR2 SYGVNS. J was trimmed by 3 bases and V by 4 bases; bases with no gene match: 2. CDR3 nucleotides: TGTGCCAGCAGTGTCGGGACAGGCTACGAGCAGTACTTC. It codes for CASSVGTGYEQYF.

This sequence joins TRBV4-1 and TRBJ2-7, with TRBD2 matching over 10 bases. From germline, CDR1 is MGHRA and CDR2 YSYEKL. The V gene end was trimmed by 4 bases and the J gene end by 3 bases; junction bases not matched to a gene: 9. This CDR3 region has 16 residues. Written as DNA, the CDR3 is TGCGCCAGCAGCCCTGGGTCAAGCGGGAGGGACTACGAGCAGTACTTC. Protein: CASSPGSSGRDYEQYF.

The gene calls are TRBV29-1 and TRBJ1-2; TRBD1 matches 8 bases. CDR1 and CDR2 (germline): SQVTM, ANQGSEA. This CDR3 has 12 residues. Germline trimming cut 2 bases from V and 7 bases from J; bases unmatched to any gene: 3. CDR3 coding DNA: TGCAGCGTTGAATCAGGGGGCGGTGGCTACACCTTC. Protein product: CSVESGGGGYTF. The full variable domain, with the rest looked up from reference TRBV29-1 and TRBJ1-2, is SAVISQKPSRDICQRGTSLTIQCQVDSQVTMMFWYRQQPGQSLTLIATANQGSEATYESGFVIDKFPISRPNLTFSTLTVSNMSPEDSSIYLCSVESGGGGYTFGSGTRLTVV.

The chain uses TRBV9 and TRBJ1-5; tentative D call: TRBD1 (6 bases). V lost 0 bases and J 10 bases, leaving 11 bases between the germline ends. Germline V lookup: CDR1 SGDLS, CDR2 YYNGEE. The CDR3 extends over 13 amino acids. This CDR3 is CASSVEGGGPQHF. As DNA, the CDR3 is TGTGCCAGCAGCGTAGAGGGGGGGGGCCCCCAGCATTTT.

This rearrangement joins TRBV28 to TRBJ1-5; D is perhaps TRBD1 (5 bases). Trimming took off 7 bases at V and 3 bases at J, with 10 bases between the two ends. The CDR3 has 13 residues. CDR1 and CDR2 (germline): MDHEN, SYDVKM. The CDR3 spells CASTPGFNQPQHF. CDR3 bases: TGTGCCAGCACCCCAGGGTTCAATCAGCCCCAGCATTTT.

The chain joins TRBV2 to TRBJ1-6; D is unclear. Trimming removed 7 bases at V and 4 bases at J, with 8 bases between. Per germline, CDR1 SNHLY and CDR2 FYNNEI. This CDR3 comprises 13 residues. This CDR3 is CASKAGYNSPLHF. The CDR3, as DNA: TGTGCCAGCAAGGCCGGTTATAATTCACCCCTCCACTTT.

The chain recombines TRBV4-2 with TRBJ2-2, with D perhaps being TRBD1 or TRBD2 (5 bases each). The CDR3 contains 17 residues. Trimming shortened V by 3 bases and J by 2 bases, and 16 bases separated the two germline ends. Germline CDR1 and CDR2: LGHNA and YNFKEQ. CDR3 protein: CASSHRGAGSNTGELFF. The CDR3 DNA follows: TGTGCCAGCAGCCACCGTGGGGCAGGGAGTAACACCGGGGAGCTGTTTTTT.

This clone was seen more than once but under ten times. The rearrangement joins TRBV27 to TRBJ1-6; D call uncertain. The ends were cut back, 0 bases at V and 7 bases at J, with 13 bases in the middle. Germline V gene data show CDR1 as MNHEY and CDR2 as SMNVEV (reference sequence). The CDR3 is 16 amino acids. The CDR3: CASSLSQTTPNSPLHF. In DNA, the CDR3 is TGTGCCAGCAGTTTATCACAAACCACCCCGAATTCACCCCTCCACTTT.

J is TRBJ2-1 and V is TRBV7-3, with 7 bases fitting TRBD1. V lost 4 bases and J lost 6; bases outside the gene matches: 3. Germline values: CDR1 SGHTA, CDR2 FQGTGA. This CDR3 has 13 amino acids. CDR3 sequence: CASSSYRGNEQFF. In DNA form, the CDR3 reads TGTGCCAGCAGCTCTTACAGGGGCAATGAGCAGTTCTTC. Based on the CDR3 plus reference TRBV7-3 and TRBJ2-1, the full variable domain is GAGVSQTPSNKVTEKGKYVELRCDPISGHTALYWYRQSLGQGPEFLIYFQGTGAADDSGLPNDRFFAVRPEGSVSTLKIQRTERGDSAVYLCASSSYRGNEQFFGPGTRLTVL.

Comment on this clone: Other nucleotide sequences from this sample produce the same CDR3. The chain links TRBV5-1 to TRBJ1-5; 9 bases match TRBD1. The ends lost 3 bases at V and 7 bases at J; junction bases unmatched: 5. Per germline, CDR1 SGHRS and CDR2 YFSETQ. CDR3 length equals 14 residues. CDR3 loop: CASSSGQGGQPQHF. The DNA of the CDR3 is TGCGCCAGCAGCTCGGGACAGGGAGGACAGCCCCAGCATTTT.

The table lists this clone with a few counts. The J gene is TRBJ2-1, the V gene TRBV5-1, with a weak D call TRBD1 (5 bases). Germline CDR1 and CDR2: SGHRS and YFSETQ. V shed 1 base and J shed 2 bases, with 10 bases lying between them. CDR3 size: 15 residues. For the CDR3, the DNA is TGCGCCAGCAGCTTGTCATTACAGGCCTACAATGAGCAGTTCTTC. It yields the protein CASSLSLQAYNEQFF.

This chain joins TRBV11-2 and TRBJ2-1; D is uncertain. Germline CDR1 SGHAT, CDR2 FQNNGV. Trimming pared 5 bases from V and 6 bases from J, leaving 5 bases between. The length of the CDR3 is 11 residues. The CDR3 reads CASSPGNEQFF. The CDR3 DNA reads TGTGCCAGCAGCCCCGGCAATGAGCAGTTCTTC. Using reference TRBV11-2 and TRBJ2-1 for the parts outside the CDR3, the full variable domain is EAGVAQSPRYKIIEKRQSVAFWCNPISGHATLYWYQQILGQGPKLLIQFQNNGVVDDSQLPKDRFSAERLKGVDSTLKIQPAKLEDSAVYLCASSPGNEQFFGPGTRLTVL.

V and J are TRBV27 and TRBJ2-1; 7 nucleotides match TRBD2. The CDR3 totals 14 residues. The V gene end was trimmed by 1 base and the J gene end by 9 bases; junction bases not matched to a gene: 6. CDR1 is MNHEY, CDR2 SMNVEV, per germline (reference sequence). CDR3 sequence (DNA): TGTGCCAGCAGTTTATTTGCTAGCGGATCTGAGCAGTTCTTC. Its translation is CASSLFASGSEQFF.

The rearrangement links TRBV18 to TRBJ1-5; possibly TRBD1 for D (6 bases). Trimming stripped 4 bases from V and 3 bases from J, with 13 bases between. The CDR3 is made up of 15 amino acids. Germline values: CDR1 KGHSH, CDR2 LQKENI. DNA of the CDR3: TGTGCCAGCTCACGGACAGCCAGATACAATCAGCCCCAGCATTTT. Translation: CASSRTARYNQPQHF.

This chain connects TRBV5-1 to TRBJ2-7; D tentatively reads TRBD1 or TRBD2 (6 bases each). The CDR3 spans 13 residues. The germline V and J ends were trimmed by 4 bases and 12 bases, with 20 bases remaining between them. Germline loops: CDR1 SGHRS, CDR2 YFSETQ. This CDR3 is CASSQDRLDVRYF. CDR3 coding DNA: TGCGCCAGCAGCCAGGACAGACTAGACGTGCGGTACTTC.

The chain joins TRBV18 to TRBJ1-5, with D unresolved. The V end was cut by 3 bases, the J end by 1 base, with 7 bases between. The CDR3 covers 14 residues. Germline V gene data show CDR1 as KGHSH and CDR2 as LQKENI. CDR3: CASSPSSSNQPQHF. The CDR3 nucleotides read TGTGCCAGCTCACCGAGTTCAAGCAATCAGCCCCAGCATTTT.

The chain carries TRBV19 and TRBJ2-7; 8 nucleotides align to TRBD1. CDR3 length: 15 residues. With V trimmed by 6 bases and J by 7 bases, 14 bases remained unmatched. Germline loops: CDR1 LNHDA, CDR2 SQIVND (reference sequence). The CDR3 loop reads CASSPRQGRTTEQYF. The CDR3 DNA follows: TGTGCCAGTAGCCCGAGACAGGGGAGGACTACAGAGCAGTACTTC.

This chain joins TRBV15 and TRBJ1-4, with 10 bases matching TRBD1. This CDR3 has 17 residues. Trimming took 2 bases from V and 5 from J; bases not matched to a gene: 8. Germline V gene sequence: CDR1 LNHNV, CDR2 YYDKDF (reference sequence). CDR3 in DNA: TGTGCCACCAGCAGATCGACGACAGGGGGCTACAATGAAAAACTGTTTTTT. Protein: CATSRSTTGGYNEKLFF.

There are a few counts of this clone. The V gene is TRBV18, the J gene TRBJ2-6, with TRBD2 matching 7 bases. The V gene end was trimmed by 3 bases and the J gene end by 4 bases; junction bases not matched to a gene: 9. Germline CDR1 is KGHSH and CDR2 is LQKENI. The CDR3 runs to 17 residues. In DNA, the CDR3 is TGTGCCAGCTCACCGCTCCGGGAGGTTAGCGGGGCCAACGTCCTGACTTTC. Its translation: CASSPLREVSGANVLTF.

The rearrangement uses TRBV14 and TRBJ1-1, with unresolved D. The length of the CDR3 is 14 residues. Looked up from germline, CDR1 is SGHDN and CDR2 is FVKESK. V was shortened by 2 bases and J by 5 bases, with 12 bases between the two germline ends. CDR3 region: CASSQLRVKTEAFF. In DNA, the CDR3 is TGTGCCAGCAGCCAATTACGGGTCAAAACTGAAGCTTTCTTT.

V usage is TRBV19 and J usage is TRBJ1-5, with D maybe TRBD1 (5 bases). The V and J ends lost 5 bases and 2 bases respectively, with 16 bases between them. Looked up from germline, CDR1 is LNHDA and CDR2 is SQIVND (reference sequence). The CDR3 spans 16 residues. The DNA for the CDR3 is TGTGCCAGTAGTCCCTGGGAGGGGCACGGCAATCAGCCCCAGCATTTT. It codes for CASSPWEGHGNQPQHF.

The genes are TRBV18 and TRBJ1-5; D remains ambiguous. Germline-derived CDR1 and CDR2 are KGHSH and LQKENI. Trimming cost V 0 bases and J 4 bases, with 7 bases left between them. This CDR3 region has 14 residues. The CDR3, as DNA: TGTGCCAGCTCACCACCTACGGAGAATCAGCCCCAGCATTTT. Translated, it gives CASSPPTENQPQHF.

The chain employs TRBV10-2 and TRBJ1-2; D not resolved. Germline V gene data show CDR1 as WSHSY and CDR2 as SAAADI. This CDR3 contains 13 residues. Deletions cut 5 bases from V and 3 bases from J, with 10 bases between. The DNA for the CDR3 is TGCGCCAGCAGTCCCGGCATCCACTATGGCTACACCTTC. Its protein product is CASSPGIHYGYTF.